The 21 T cell receptor beta chains listed next were all sequenced from one sample in a study of molecular identifiers for immune sequencing clone quantification. TCRdb reprocessed the PCR reads with MiXCR, giving one entry per CDR3 protein. This table has about 70,000 distinct CDR3 sequences, approximately 18% appearing once. Sequenced material: naive CD8+ T cells from blood, with Jurkat cell RNA spiked in. Subset noted: FACS-sorted CD8+CD4-CCR7+CD45RA+ naive T cells. These receptors all stem from a human donor in good health. Some libraries in this study had Jurkat cell RNA spiked in.

This clonotype was seen ten or more times. This chain joins TRBV29-1 and TRBJ2-7; the D gene is possibly TRBD2 (6 bases). Germline CDR1 and CDR2: SQVTM and ANQGSEA. This CDR3 is built from 10 residues. Trimming pared 4 bases from V and 6 bases from J, leaving 7 bases between. CDR3 in DNA: TGCAGCGTTGTCGGGGGCGAGCAGTACTTC. Translated, it gives CSVVGGEQYF.

This clonotype was observed at least ten times. The rearrangement links TRBV6-1 to TRBJ1-5, with TRBD1 identical over 7 bases. The length of the CDR3 is 14 residues. The V gene end was trimmed by 8 bases and the J gene end by 4 bases; junction bases not matched to a gene: 8. Germline CDR1 and CDR2: MNHNS and SASEGT. CDR3 sequence: CASGPGQPNQPQHF. The DNA for the CDR3 is TGTGCCAGCGGACCGGGACAGCCAAATCAGCCCCAGCATTTT.

The sample holds a few counts of this clonotype. This chain links TRBV12-3 or TRBV12-4 with TRBJ1-1; D not certain. The CDR3 runs 14 residues. Trimming left V 6 bases short and J 3 bases short, with 14 bases between. This chain's CDR3 is CASSPQGWDTEAFF. In DNA form, the CDR3 reads TGTGCCAGCAGCCCACAAGGATGGGACACTGAAGCTTTCTTT.

This clonotype occurred a few times. The chain links TRBV24-1 to TRBJ2-1; D is perhaps TRBD2 (6 bases). Looked up from germline, CDR1 is KGHDR and CDR2 is SFDVKD. The CDR3 totals 16 residues. V was shortened by 2 bases and J by 0 bases, with 10 bases between the two germline ends. CDR3 DNA: TGTGCCACCAGTGATTCGGACTACAGCTCCTACAATGAGCAGTTCTTC. It encodes CATSDSDYSSYNEQFF.

This clonotype was counted only a few times. A much more abundant neighbour one base away suggests this may be a read error. The chain couples TRBV7-9 to TRBJ2-7, with D perhaps given as TRBD1 or TRBD2 (5 bases each). The CDR3 is 12 residues long. The V gene's germline CDR1 is SEHNR and CDR2 FQNEAQ (reference sequence). DNA of the CDR3: TGTGCCAGCAGCCGGGACCTTTACGTGCAGTACTTC. Translation: CASSRDLYVQYF. Filled out from reference TRBV7-9 and TRBJ2-7, the complete variable domain reads DTGVSQNPRHKITKRGQNVTFRCDPISEHNRLYWYRQTLGQGPEFLTYFQNEAQLEKSRLLSDRFSAERPKGSFSTLEIQRTEQGDSAMYLCASSRDLYVQYFGPGTRLTVT.

This clonotype was counted many times. The rearrangement links TRBV20-1 to TRBJ2-1; the D is unclear. Looked up from germline, CDR1 is DFQATT and CDR2 is SNEGSKA (reference sequence). The CDR3 consists of 12 residues. V was cut by 7 bases and J by 6 bases, with 13 bases left in between. The CDR3 coding sequence is TGCAGTGTCGGAGCCTTAAGCAATGAGCAGTTCTTC. This sequence encodes CSVGALSNEQFF.

This clonotype was counted many times. The chain links TRBV12-3 or TRBV12-4 to TRBJ2-3, with a weak D call TRBD2 (6 bases). CDR3 size: 14 residues. V dropped 8 bases and J dropped 0 bases, with 12 bases sitting between them. The DNA of the CDR3 is TGTGCCAGCGGGGGGATCTCTAGCACAGATACGCAGTATTTT. Its translation is CASGGISSTDTQYF.

As to this clonotype: At one boundary the junction diverges from the germline segment, which might be a read error. The chain has TRBV5-4 and TRBJ2-1, with TRBD2 matching over 11 bases. The CDR3 spans 14 residues. The germline CDR1 and CDR2 sequences are SGHNT and YYREEE (reference sequence). The CDR3 DNA reads TGTGCCAGCGGTGTAGCGGGAGGGCCGAATGAGCAGTCCTTC. It translates to CASGVAGGPNEQSF.

Many counts were recorded for this clonotype. The CDR3 is CASTSEGIQPQHF. The CDR3 DNA sequence: TGTGCCAGCACATCGGAGGGTATTCAGCCCCAGCATTTT. This chain joins TRBV12-3 or TRBV12-4 and TRBJ1-5; D remains ambiguous. The CDR3 sequence is 13 residues long. Between the trimmed V and J ends, which lost 7 bases and 6 bases, there was a span of 13 bases.

The J gene is TRBJ1-1, the V gene TRBV6-2 or TRBV6-3; D not certain. Per the germline V gene, CDR1 is MNHEY and CDR2 is SVGEGT. This CDR3 is 14 amino acids long. The ends were cut back, 1 base at V and 2 bases at J, with 8 bases in the middle. The CDR3 DNA is TGTGCCAGCAGTTACTTACGGATTAACACTGAAGCTTTCTTT. Encoded protein: CASSYLRINTEAFF.

Comments on this clonotype: Since a much larger clone is just one base distant, this may be a read error. This chain connects TRBV19 to TRBJ2-1; possible D gene TRBD2, 5 bases. Germline assignment: CDR1 LNHDA and CDR2 SQIVND (reference sequence). CDR3 length equals 13 residues. CDR3 region: CVSSVGIYNEQFF. The CDR3 DNA sequence: TGTGTCAGTAGTGTCGGGATCTACAATGAGCAGTTCTTC.

This clonotype came up a few times. A junction end diverges from the germline sequence, so it may reflect a read error. This chain connects TRBV5-4 to TRBJ2-1; TRBD1 is a possible D gene (5 bases). The germline CDR1 and CDR2 sequences are SGHNT and YYREEE (reference sequence). The CDR3 runs to 16 residues. The CDR3 DNA follows: TGTGCCAGCAGCATGGAGACAGAGCTCTCCCACAATGAGCAGTTCTTC. Its translation is CASSMETELSHNEQFF.

This clonotype was counted many times. The rearrangement links TRBV20-1 to TRBJ1-2; TRBD1 is a possible D gene (6 bases). Trimming pared 0 bases from V and 2 bases from J, leaving 7 bases between. CDR1 is DFQATT, CDR2 SNEGSKA, per germline (reference sequence). The CDR3 length is 13 residues. The CDR3 here is CSARDTGNYGYTF. The CDR3 bases are TGCAGTGCTAGAGATACAGGGAACTATGGCTACACCTTC.

This chain joins TRBV27 and TRBJ1-5; D uncertain. Trimming removed 1 base from V and 4 bases from J, with 14 bases in between. This CDR3 is built from 16 residues. CDR1 MNHEY and CDR2 SMNVEV come from the germline V gene (reference sequence). In DNA, the CDR3 is TGTGCCAGCAGTTTATTTCCCGGCAGCCGAAATCAGCCCCAGCATTTT. Translated: CASSLFPGSRNQPQHF.

Concerning this clonotype: A much larger clone differs from this one at a single base, so this may be a read error. The CDR3 nucleotides read TGTGCCAGCGGCCAGCTACTCGGGCACGAGCAGTACTTC. Residues: CASGQLLGHEQYF. The chain combines TRBV14 with TRBJ2-7, with D uncertain. CDR3 length: 13 residues. Per the germline V gene, CDR1 is SGHDN and CDR2 is FVKESK.

Ten or more counts support this clonotype. The rearrangement joins TRBV7-9 to TRBJ1-5, with a weak D call TRBD1 (6 bases). V shed 5 bases and J shed 6 bases, with 14 bases lying between them. Germline V gene data show CDR1 as SEHNR and CDR2 as FQNEAQ (reference sequence). The CDR3 has 14 amino acids. The CDR3 reads CASSPPLGAQPQHF. The CDR3 coding sequence is TGTGCCAGCAGCCCCCCCCTGGGGGCTCAGCCCCAGCATTTT. The complete variable domain, with remaining parts taken from reference TRBV7-9 and TRBJ1-5, reads DTGVSQNPRHKITKRGQNVTFRCDPISEHNRLYWYRQTLGQGPEFLTYFQNEAQLEKSRLLSDRFSAERPKGSFSTLEIQRTEQGDSAMYLCASSPPLGAQPQHFGDGTRLSIL.

There are many counts of this clonotype. This chain links TRBV10-3 with TRBJ2-7; 7 bases align to TRBD2. Trimming took 11 bases from V and 2 from J; bases not matched to a gene: 6. The CDR3 runs 12 residues. Germline-derived CDR1 and CDR2 are ENHRY and SYGVKD. CDR3 loop: CAVGLVAYEQYF. CDR3 nucleotides: TGTGCCGTCGGACTAGTGGCCTACGAGCAGTACTTC.

Many counts were recorded for this clonotype. The rearrangement joins TRBV29-1 to TRBJ2-2; tentative D call: TRBD1 (5 bases). The CDR3 runs 12 residues. Per the germline V gene, CDR1 is SQVTM and CDR2 is ANQGSEA. Trimming shortened V by 6 bases and J by 5 bases, and 10 bases separated the two germline ends. The chain's CDR3 is CSVIRGTGELFF. CDR3 sequence (DNA): TGCAGCGTCATAAGGGGAACCGGGGAGCTGTTTTTT.

This clonotype was observed many times. The J gene is TRBJ2-7, the V gene TRBV4-1; D gene ambiguous. V lost 0 bases and J lost 0, with 6 bases in between. Germline V gene sequence: CDR1 MGHRA, CDR2 YSYEKL. The CDR3 spans 14 residues. Here the CDR3 DNA reads TGCGCCAGCAGCCAAGAGTATAGCTCCTACGAGCAGTACTTC. Amino acid sequence: CASSQEYSSYEQYF.

A word on this clonotype: The junction shows a germline mismatch at one end, possibly a read error. Written as DNA, the CDR3 is TGTGCCAGTAGCTTAGAGCTAGCGGCGAGCCCCGAGGCCCAGTACTTC. Residues: CASSLELAASPEAQYF. This chain joins TRBV11-2 and TRBJ2-5, with 7 bases matching TRBD2. The germline gives CDR1 SGHAT, CDR2 FQNNGV. The CDR3 contains 16 residues.

This clonotype was picked up many times. J is TRBJ2-1 and V is TRBV6-4; the D gene could be TRBD1 or TRBD2 (5 bases each). This CDR3 comprises 15 residues. The V end was cut by 2 bases, the J end by 9 bases, with 17 bases between. Germline V lookup: CDR1 MRHNA, CDR2 SNTAGT. In DNA form, the CDR3 reads TGTGCCAGCAGTGACGGGTTCCTCGGGGACGGTGAGCAGTTCTTC. Translation: CASSDGFLGDGEQFF.